The present T cell receptor beta chain was sequenced within a study of blood T cell repertoires in COVID-19. Whole-study context: Sample material is recorded as cDNA or gDNA derived from T cells, B-cell-depleted T cells, or PBMCs.

As processed by the authors: The assay estimated nucleated cells by amplifying reference gene primers. This table comes from immunoSEQ multiplex PCR, and its TCRdb copy is limited to in-frame clones, with some not included. The DNA gave D and trimming, while V, J and clone size come from that table. In the table there are 100,000 to 150,000 clones, roughly 90% of which are singletons. Germline loops: CDR1 SGHTA, CDR2 FQGNSA. This CDR3 comprises 17 residues. Trimming cost V 1 base and J 2 bases; bases outside gene matches: 11. This chain connects TRBV7-2 to TRBJ2-7, with 7 bases aligning to TRBD2. What was sequenced was peripheral blood. The TCR originated in a man between 65 and 85 years old with active COVID-19. CDR3 region: CASSLGGTWGGTYEQYF. The CDR3 DNA follows: TGTGCCAGCAGCTTAGGAGGGACTTGGGGAGGGACCTACGAGCAGTACTTC. Together with reference TRBV7-2 and TRBJ2-7, the CDR3 gives the full variable domain: GAGVSQSPSNKVTEKGKDVELRCDPISGHTALYWYRQSLGQGLEFLIYFQGNSAPDKSGLPSDRFSAERTGGSVSTLTIQRTQQEDSAVYLCASSLGGTWGGTYEQYFGPGTRLTVT.